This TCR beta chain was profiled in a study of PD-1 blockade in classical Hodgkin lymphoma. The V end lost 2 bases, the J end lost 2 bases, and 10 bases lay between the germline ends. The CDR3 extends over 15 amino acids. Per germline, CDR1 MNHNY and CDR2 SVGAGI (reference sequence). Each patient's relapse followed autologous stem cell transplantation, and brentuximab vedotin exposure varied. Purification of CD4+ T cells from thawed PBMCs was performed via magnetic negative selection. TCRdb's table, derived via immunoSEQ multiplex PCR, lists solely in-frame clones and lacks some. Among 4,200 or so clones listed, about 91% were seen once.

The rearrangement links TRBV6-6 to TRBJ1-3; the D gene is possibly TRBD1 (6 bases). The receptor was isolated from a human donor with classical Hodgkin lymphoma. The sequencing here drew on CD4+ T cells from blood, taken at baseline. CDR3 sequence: CASSYRGTAGNTIYF. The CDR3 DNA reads TGTGCCAGCAGTTACAGGGGGACGGCTGGAAACACCATATATTTT.